This TCR beta chain was sequenced during a study of shared clonotypes between healthy human individuals. For sorted subsets, 150 to 250 ng DNA per replicate equaled 33,000 or so T cell genomes. TCRdb's copy holds only in-frame clones and misses some; the assay was immunoSEQ multiplex PCR. The sample lists 950,000 to 1,300,000 clones, about 77% occurring once. The sequenced sample was memory CD4+ T cells sorted from blood. Noted subset: CD45RA-negative fraction. The sequence was obtained from a man aged 18-30 years in good health.

The CDR3, as DNA: TGTGCCAGCAGTTTATCAGGACCGAGGTACGAGCAGTACTTC. As protein: CASSLSGPRYEQYF. The chain joins TRBV6-1 to TRBJ2-7; no definite D call. Trimming stripped 5 bases from V and 4 bases from J, with 15 bases between. CDR1 is MNHNS and CDR2 is SASEGT in the germline V gene. CDR3 size: 14 residues.